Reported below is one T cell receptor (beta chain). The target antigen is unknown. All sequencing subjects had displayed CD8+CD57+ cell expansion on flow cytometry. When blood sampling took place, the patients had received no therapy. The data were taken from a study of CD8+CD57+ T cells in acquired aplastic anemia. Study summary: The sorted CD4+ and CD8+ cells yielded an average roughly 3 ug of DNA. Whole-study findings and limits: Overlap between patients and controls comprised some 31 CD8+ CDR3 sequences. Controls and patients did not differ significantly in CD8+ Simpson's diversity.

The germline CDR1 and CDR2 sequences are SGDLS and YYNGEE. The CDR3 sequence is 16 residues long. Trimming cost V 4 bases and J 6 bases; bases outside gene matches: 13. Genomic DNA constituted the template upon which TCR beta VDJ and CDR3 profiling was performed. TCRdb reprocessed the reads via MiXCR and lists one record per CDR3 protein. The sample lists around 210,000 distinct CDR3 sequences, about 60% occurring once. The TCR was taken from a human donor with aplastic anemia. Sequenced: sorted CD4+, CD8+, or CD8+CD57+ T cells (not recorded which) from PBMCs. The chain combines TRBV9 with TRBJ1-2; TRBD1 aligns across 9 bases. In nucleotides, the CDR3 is TGTGCCAGCAGCAGGAAGCCCCGGGACAGGGATAATGGCTACACCTTC. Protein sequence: CASSRKPRDRDNGYTF.